The clone carrying this T cell receptor (beta chain) was detected ten times or more. Its antigen remains unidentified. This specimen belongs to a study of T cells in Graves' hyperthyroidism and ophthalmopathy. Graves' hyperthyroidism showing no ophthalmopathy progression within 18 months was considered stable. It was uncontrolled infection, other autoimmune disease, pregnancy or lactation that excluded patients. V was cut by 5 bases and J by 0 bases, with 17 bases left in between. The CDR3 runs to 16 residues. Germline V gene data show CDR1 as MDHEN and CDR2 as SYDVKM. Study-wide results and caveats: Most thyroid clonotypes that were expanded above 0.001 also turned up in blood. Ophthalmopathy cases were set apart from stable hyperthyroidism by a 13 V-J model.

RNA transcripts provided the source from which TCR beta CDR3 regions were amplified. HTBI primers were employed in a first-round RT-PCR of the TCR CDR3. One entry per CDR3 protein results from TCRdb running MiXCR on the multiplex PCR reads. The top ten hold 11% to 15% of the sample, which has around 420,000 distinct CDR3 sequences, approximately 15% seen once. The sample comprised blood. The sequence derives from a woman aged 18-29 years with Graves' hyperthyroidism. The chain combines TRBV28 with TRBJ2-7, with TRBD1 as a possible D gene (6 bases). CDR3 sequence (DNA): TGTGCCAGCAGTCTCGCCATATTAGGGGGCTCCTACGAGCAGTACTTC. It is translated as CASSLAILGGSYEQYF.